This TCR beta chain is drawn from a study of blood T cell repertoires in COVID-19. Study details: There were acute and convalescent COVID-19 samples, and they came from the United States, Italy and Spain. The cDNA or gDNA used as material had been derived from T cells, B-cell-depleted T cells, or PBMCs.

Per the authors' pipeline: Reference gene primer amplification gave estimated nucleated cell counts. Clones were read by immunoSEQ multiplex PCR, and TCRdb kept only the in-frame ones, dropping some. From that table come the V and J calls and clone size; the DNA was used to work out D and trimming. The top ten hold approximately 1.5% of the sample, which has about 140,000 clones, 80% to 90% seen once. V dropped 3 bases and J dropped 13 bases, with 10 bases sitting between them. The CDR3 has 12 amino acids. Sequencing was performed on peripheral blood. The J gene is TRBJ1-6, the V gene TRBV12-3 or TRBV12-4; D remains ambiguous. The sequence was obtained from a woman aged 60-70 years with acute or convalescent COVID-19. The CDR3 protein is CASSLFGPPLHF. The CDR3 nucleotides are TGTGCCAGCAGTTTGTTTGGGCCGCCCCTCCACTTT.